Shown below are 26 T cell receptor beta chains from a single sample sequenced in a study of shared clonotypes between healthy human individuals. The naive CD8 subset, CD45RO-negative cells positively selected for CCR7, excluded terminally differentiated effector memory CD45RA+ cells. Assay: immunoSEQ multiplex PCR; the TCRdb copy retains only in-frame clones and omits some. The repertoire holds roughly 2.1 million clones, with about 93% as singletons. What was sequenced was naive CD8+ T cells from PBMCs. The receptors were sampled from a man aged 18 to 29 in good health. Some clones in this sample may be carry-over from other donors' samples.

This chain joins TRBV7-9 and TRBJ2-7; either TRBD1 or TRBD2 may fit D (5 bases each). This CDR3 contains 13 residues. Germline V gene sequence: CDR1 SEHNR, CDR2 FQNEAQ (reference sequence). V was trimmed by 4 bases and J by 3 bases, leaving 10 bases between them. The CDR3 coding sequence is TGTGCCAGCAGCTCCGGGGCCAGCTACGAGCAGTACTTC. Protein: CASSSGASYEQYF.

This clone came up once. V is TRBV18 and J is TRBJ2-7; 14 positions agree with TRBD2. Germline lookup yields CDR1 KGHSH and CDR2 LQKENI. The CDR3 length is 15 residues. V was pared by 4 bases and J by 5 bases, with 4 bases of the junction left unmatched. The CDR3 nucleotides are TGTGCCAGCTCACTTGGGACTAGCGGGAGTAACGAGCAGTACTTC. This sequence encodes CASSLGTSGSNEQYF.

This clone appeared once. This same CDR3 is encoded by further DNA sequences in the sample. V is TRBV11-2 and J is TRBJ2-7, with 11 positions matching TRBD1. J was trimmed by 0 bases and V by 1 base; bases with no gene match: 2. Germline assignment: CDR1 SGHAT and CDR2 FQNNGV. This CDR3 contains 16 residues. In nucleotides, the CDR3 is TGTGCCAGCAGCTTAGCCGGGACAGGGGGCTCCTACGAGCAGTACTTC. Translating it yields CASSLAGTGGSYEQYF.

V gene TRBV19 combines with J gene TRBJ1-1; D unresolved. The CDR3 has 15 residues. Germline V gives CDR1 LNHDA, CDR2 SQIVND (reference sequence). Trimming left V 6 bases short and J 1 base short, with 15 bases between. CDR3 DNA: TGTGCCAGTAGATTGGGCTCAGGACCGAACACTGAAGCTTTCTTT. Translating gives CASRLGSGPNTEAFF.

The gene calls are TRBV15 and TRBJ1-1; D not certain. Trimming removed 0 bases from V and 4 bases from J, with 6 bases in between. This CDR3 region has 13 residues. Germline values: CDR1 LNHNV, CDR2 YYDKDF (reference sequence). The CDR3 sequence: CATSRDGVTEAFF. The CDR3 DNA reads as TGTGCCACCAGCAGAGATGGGGTCACTGAAGCTTTCTTT.

Details on this clone: Possible read error: a much larger clone is one base away. Other nucleotide sequences from this sample produce the same CDR3. V gene TRBV27 combines with J gene TRBJ2-2; D gene unclear. V lost 6 bases and J 2 bases, leaving 4 bases between the germline ends. CDR1 and CDR2 from the germline V gene are MNHEY and SMNVEV (reference sequence). This CDR3 has 12 amino acids. CDR3 in DNA: TGTGCCAGCAGGGTTAACACCGGGGAGCTGTTTTTT. It yields the protein CASRVNTGELFF.

The rearrangement uses TRBV6-5 and TRBJ2-3, with TRBD2 as a possible D gene (5 bases). There are 14 residues in the CDR3. Germline loops: CDR1 MNHEY, CDR2 SVGAGI. V was pared by 3 bases and J by 4 bases, with 11 bases between. CDR3 protein: CASSYLEASDTQYF. Here the CDR3 DNA reads TGTGCCAGCAGTTATTTGGAGGCTTCAGATACGCAGTATTTT.

The V and J genes are TRBV2 and TRBJ2-1; perhaps TRBD2 as D (6 bases). Trimming took off 8 bases at V and 11 bases at J, with 13 bases between the two ends. The CDR3 extends over 11 amino acids. Germline V gene lookup returns CDR1 SNHLY and CDR2 FYNNEI. The CDR3 loop reads CASWAGQKQFF. The CDR3 nucleotides read TGTGCCAGCTGGGCGGGGCAGAAGCAGTTCTTC.

This chain links TRBV27 with TRBJ2-3; the D gene is possibly TRBD1 (6 bases). Germline lookup yields CDR1 MNHEY and CDR2 SMNVEV (reference sequence). CDR3 length: 13 amino acids. V was trimmed by 6 bases and J by 6 bases, leaving 13 bases between them. Here the CDR3 reads CASSATQGDTQYF. The CDR3 DNA sequence: TGTGCCAGCAGCGCCACCCAGGGGGATACGCAGTATTTT.

V usage is TRBV28 and J usage is TRBJ1-1, with D unresolved. Trimming stripped 6 bases from V and 8 bases from J, with 16 bases between. Germline CDR1 MDHEN, CDR2 SYDVKM. The CDR3 sequence is 13 residues long. The CDR3 region has the DNA TGTGCCAGCAGCACTTGGGCCGGAGAAGAAGCTTTCTTT. This sequence encodes CASSTWAGEEAFF.

The chain carries TRBV18 and TRBJ2-7, with 7 bases that match TRBD2. V dropped 1 base and J dropped 1; count of bases not matched to a gene: 7. Germline V gene data show CDR1 as KGHSH and CDR2 as LQKENI. The CDR3 is made up of 16 amino acids. CDR3 DNA sequence: TGTGCCAGCTCACCACGAATCGGGGGAGGGTCCTACGAGCAGTACTTC. As protein: CASSPRIGGGSYEQYF.

This rearrangement joins TRBV6-1 to TRBJ1-5, with unresolved D. Germline V lookup: CDR1 MNHNS, CDR2 SASEGT. The V gene lost 2 bases and the J gene lost 4 bases, with 18 bases spanning the gap. The CDR3 consists of 17 residues. The CDR3 bases are TGTGCCAGCAGTGAATTTTGGCCAGGCGACCCTAATCAGCCCCAGCATTTT. As protein: CASSEFWPGDPNQPQHF.

Comment on this clone: The sample carries other DNA sequences with the same CDR3. The DNA of the CDR3 is TGTGCCAGCAGTTTCGGCCCTTCCTACGAGCAGTACTTC. Its protein is CASSFGPSYEQYF. The chain employs TRBV27 and TRBJ2-7; no reliable D call. The CDR3 spans 13 residues. Deletions cut 3 bases from V and 1 base from J, with 7 bases between. The germline V gene encodes CDR1 MNHEY and CDR2 SMNVEV (reference sequence).

The chain recombines TRBV5-4 with TRBJ2-7; 8 bases map to TRBD1. V trimming: 4 bases; J trimming: 7 bases; junction bases outside the gene matches: 10. Per the germline V gene, CDR1 is SGHNT and CDR2 is YYREEE (reference sequence). The length of the CDR3 is 14 residues. The CDR3 region is CASSAGTGITEQYF. The CDR3 DNA reads as TGTGCCAGCAGCGCCGGGACAGGCATTACAGAGCAGTACTTC. The whole variable domain, remainder taken from reference TRBV5-4 and TRBJ2-7, is ETGVTQSPTHLIKTRGQQVTLRCSSQSGHNTVSWYQQALGQGPQFIFQYYREEENGRGNFPPRFSGLQFPNYSSELNVNALELDDSALYLCASSAGTGITEQYFGPGTRLTVT.

Points on this clone: The sample has other DNA sequences that encode this CDR3 too. The V and J genes are TRBV10-3 and TRBJ2-7; D might be TRBD1 (5 bases). Germline V lookup: CDR1 ENHRY, CDR2 SYGVKD. The length of the CDR3 is 13 residues. V lost 2 bases, J lost 0 bases, and 5 bases lay in between. CDR3 amino acids: CAISEGASYEQYF. CDR3 in DNA: TGTGCCATCAGTGAGGGGGCCTCCTACGAGCAGTACTTC.

The V and J genes are TRBV19 and TRBJ2-7; D tentatively reads TRBD1 or TRBD2 (7 bases each). There are 15 residues in the CDR3. Germline V CDR1 and CDR2: LNHDA, SQIVND (reference sequence). Trimming pared 3 bases from V and 4 bases from J, leaving 16 bases between. The CDR3 DNA is TGTGCCAGTAGTATGGGAGGGACAGTACTATACGAGCAGTACTTC. Amino acid sequence: CASSMGGTVLYEQYF.

This clone was observed once. This sequence joins TRBV30 and TRBJ2-5; 9 bases map to TRBD1. Germline values: CDR1 GTSNPN, CDR2 SVGIG (reference sequence). The CDR3 contains 14 residues. With 3 bases clipped from V and 0 bases from J, the junction kept 2 bases outside the gene matches. The CDR3 loop reads CAWSGQGYQETQYF. The CDR3 nucleotides read TGTGCCTGGAGCGGACAGGGGTACCAAGAGACCCAGTACTTC. The variable domain in full, with the rest retrieved from reference TRBV30 and TRBJ2-5, is SQTIHQWPATLVQPVGSPLSLECTVEGTSNPNLYWYRQAAGRGLQLLFYSVGIGQISSEVPQNLSASRPQDRQFILSSKKLLLSDSGFYLCAWSGQGYQETQYFGPGTRLLVL.

V is TRBV27 and J is TRBJ1-1; no clear D. V lost 4 bases, J lost 1 base, and 10 bases lay in between. The V gene's germline CDR1 is MNHEY and CDR2 SMNVEV (reference sequence). This CDR3 is built from 14 residues. This CDR3 reads CASSSTVSNTEAFF. CDR3 nucleotide sequence: TGTGCCAGCAGTTCCACCGTTTCGAACACTGAAGCTTTCTTT.

The CDR3, as DNA: TGTGCCAGCAGCTCCCGGGACAGGGAGTCAGATACGCAGTATTTT. This translates into CASSSRDRESDTQYF. This chain connects TRBV7-8 to TRBJ2-3; TRBD1 aligns across 9 bases. The germline gives CDR1 SGHVS, CDR2 FQNEAQ. The V gene end was trimmed by 4 bases and the J gene end by 4 bases; junction bases not matched to a gene: 6. The CDR3 spans 15 residues.

This clone was seen once. The sample has other DNA sequences that encode this CDR3 too. This chain links TRBV30 with TRBJ2-7; no reliable D call. From germline, CDR1 is GTSNPN and CDR2 SVGIG (reference sequence). The CDR3 is made up of 11 amino acids. Between the trimmed V and J ends, which lost 0 bases and 4 bases, there was a span of 4 bases. CDR3 protein: CAWSVSYEQYF. DNA of the CDR3: TGTGCCTGGAGTGTATCGTACGAGCAGTACTTC.

This chain links TRBV7-3 with TRBJ1-5, with D tentatively TRBD1 (6 bases). There are 17 residues in the CDR3. The V gene lost 5 bases and the J gene lost 0 bases, with 17 bases spanning the gap. The germline V gene has CDR1 SGHTA and CDR2 FQGTGA. The DNA for the CDR3 is TGTGCCAGCAGCCTCGTCCGGGACAATTATAGCAATCAGCCCCAGCATTTT. It specifies CASSLVRDNYSNQPQHF.

V is TRBV6-5 and J is TRBJ2-2; a weak D match, TRBD2 (6 bases). Germline CDR1 is MNHEY and CDR2 is SVGAGI. Trimming took 0 bases from V and 6 from J, leaving 14 bases between them. CDR3 length: 16 residues. DNA for the CDR3: TGTGCCAGCAGTTACTCGACGGGAGAGGTAGCCGGGGAGCTGTTTTTT. Its protein product is CASSYSTGEVAGELFF.

V and J are TRBV5-1 and TRBJ2-1, with no clear D. V shed 3 bases and J shed 1 base, with 14 bases lying between them. The germline CDR1 and CDR2 sequences are SGHRS and YFSETQ. This CDR3 comprises 16 residues. CDR3 DNA: TGCGCCAGCAGCTCCCAGGCCGGCCGTTCCTACAATGAGCAGTTCTTC. This codes for CASSSQAGRSYNEQFF.

This chain's CDR3 is CASSYTSGSYYEQYF. DNA of the CDR3: TGTGCCAGCAGCTACACTAGCGGGAGCTATTACGAGCAGTACTTC. The chain joins TRBV7-9 to TRBJ2-7; 11 nucleotides match TRBD2. The CDR3 length is 15 residues. V lost 4 bases and J lost 4; bases outside the gene matches: 6. CDR1 and CDR2 from the germline V gene are SEHNR and FQNEAQ (reference sequence).

The J gene is TRBJ2-7, the V gene TRBV19; D perhaps matches TRBD1 (6 bases). From germline, CDR1 is LNHDA and CDR2 SQIVND (reference sequence). Trimming left V 7 bases short and J 3 bases short, with 16 bases between. The CDR3 totals 14 residues. As DNA, the CDR3 is TGTGCCAGTAACGAACAGGGTAGGTTCTACGAGCAGTACTTC. It encodes CASNEQGRFYEQYF.

CDR3 sequence (DNA): TGTGCCAGCAGCTTGGTGGTGACAGGGTACTACAATGAGCAGTTCTTC. Protein: CASSLVVTGYYNEQFF. This chain joins TRBV5-4 and TRBJ2-1; TRBD1 matches at 7 bases. The CDR3 is 16 amino acids. V gave up 0 bases and J gave up 3 bases; unmatched junction bases: 6. Germline CDR1 is SGHNT and CDR2 is YYREEE (reference sequence).